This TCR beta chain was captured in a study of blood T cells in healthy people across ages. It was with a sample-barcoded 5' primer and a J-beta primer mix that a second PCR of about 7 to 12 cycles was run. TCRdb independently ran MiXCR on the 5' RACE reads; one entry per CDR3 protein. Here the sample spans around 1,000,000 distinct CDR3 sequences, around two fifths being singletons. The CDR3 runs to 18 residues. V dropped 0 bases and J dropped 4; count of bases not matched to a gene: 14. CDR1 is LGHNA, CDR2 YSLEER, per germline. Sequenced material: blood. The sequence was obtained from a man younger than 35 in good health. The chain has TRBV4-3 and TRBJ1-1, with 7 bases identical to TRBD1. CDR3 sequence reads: CASSQELSDRAIFTEAFF. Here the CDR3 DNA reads TGCGCCAGCAGCCAAGAATTAAGCGACAGGGCTATTTTCACTGAAGCTTTCTTT.